Below, 30 T cell receptor beta chains from the same sample are listed, as sequenced in a study of a mutant IDH1 vaccine in newly diagnosed glioma (TCRdb year 2021). The method behind the library was the immunoSEQ multiplex PCR assay. Here the immuneACCESS table is served through TCRdb, limited to in-frame sequences with V and J called. Missing clones are a known gap in these copies; in checked studies unresolved V genes cover under half, and the rest lacks a known reason. This sample has 110,000 or so clones in its table, and about nine tenths of those were observed once. The ten biggest clones cover roughly 0.55% of the sample. These receptors lack a known antigen. What this sample's time point label stands for: week 11, during vaccination. Each vaccine dose was 300 ug of a 20-mer mutant IDH1 peptide in Montanide, given subcutaneously with topical imiquimod. The sample here was PBMCs, taken from a glioma patient whose treatment included an IDH1 peptide vaccine. These TCRs come from a woman aged 50 to 60 with glioma.

V is TRBV18 and J is TRBJ1-1; 10 positions agree with TRBD1. CDR3 length: 15 residues. CDR1 KGHSH and CDR2 LQKENI come from the germline V gene. Trimming removed 6 bases from V and 10 bases from J; junction bases left unmatched: 14. CDR3 sequence (DNA): TGTGCCAGCTCTTCCTTAGTTGACAGGGGGCATCGAGCTTTCTTT. Translating gives CASSSLVDRGHRAFF.

V usage is TRBV27 and J usage is TRBJ2-7; D gene uncertain. Trimming left V 4 bases short and J 6 bases short, with 7 bases between. CDR3 size: 11 residues. In germline, CDR1 is MNHEY, CDR2 SMNVEV (reference sequence). CDR3 loop: CASSSYGEQYF. The CDR3 bases are TGTGCCAGCAGTTCCTACGGCGAGCAGTACTTC.

Remarks on this clone: The same CDR3 also results from other DNA sequences found in this sample. The V and J genes are TRBV6-5 and TRBJ2-5; no clear D. The CDR3 runs 11 residues. Germline V gene lookup returns CDR1 MNHEY and CDR2 SVGAGI. Trimming stripped 2 bases from V and 5 bases from J, with 3 bases between. The chain's CDR3 is CASSYGETQYF. CDR3 nucleotide sequence: TGTGCCAGCAGTTACGGGGAGACCCAGTACTTC.

The chain employs TRBV28 and TRBJ1-5; unclear D gene. The CDR3 is 15 amino acids. Germline CDR1 is MDHEN and CDR2 is SYDVKM. Trimming removed 3 bases at V and 5 bases at J, with 14 bases between. The CDR3: CASSLRALGHQPQHF. CDR3 sequence (DNA): TGTGCCAGCAGTTTGCGGGCGTTGGGCCATCAGCCCCAGCATTTT.

This chain connects TRBV6-5 to TRBJ2-5; no clear D gene. The CDR3 covers 14 residues. V lost 7 bases and J 4 bases, leaving 16 bases between the germline ends. The germline V gene encodes CDR1 MNHEY and CDR2 SVGAGI. The CDR3 protein is CASTESPQGETQYF. In DNA form, the CDR3 reads TGTGCCAGCACCGAATCCCCCCAAGGAGAGACCCAGTACTTC.

The chain is built from TRBV5-6 and TRBJ1-2, with a weak D call TRBD1 (5 bases). V was trimmed by 0 bases and J by 4 bases, leaving 13 bases between them. The germline CDR1 and CDR2 sequences are SGHDT and YYEEEE. The CDR3 consists of 15 residues. The CDR3 is CASSLGRARSYGYTF. The CDR3 bases are TGTGCCAGCAGCTTGGGCAGGGCTCGGTCCTATGGCTACACCTTC.

The rearrangement uses TRBV29-1 and TRBJ2-7; D uncertain. V was pared by 4 bases and J by 3 bases, with 7 bases between. The germline CDR1 and CDR2 sequences are SQVTM and ANQGSEA. This CDR3 spans 11 amino acids. DNA for the CDR3: TGCAGCGTTGTACAAGTCTACGAGCAGTACTTC. This encodes CSVVQVYEQYF.

The chain joins TRBV12-5 to TRBJ2-2, with D tentatively TRBD2 (6 bases). This CDR3 spans 14 amino acids. Germline CDR1 LGHNT, CDR2 FRNRAP. Trimming took off 6 bases at V and 0 bases at J, with 8 bases between the two ends. The CDR3 sequence is CASGDYPNTGELFF. The CDR3 DNA sequence: TGTGCTAGTGGGGACTACCCGAACACCGGGGAGCTGTTTTTT.

The V and J genes are TRBV21-1 and TRBJ1-5. TRBV21-1 is a pseudogene segment. The CDR3 consists of 18 residues. The CDR3 bases are TGTGCCAGCAGCAAAGCTAGTAGGGAGGAGGCCGATAATCAGCCCCAGCATTTT. Residues: CASSKASREEADNQPQHF.

The genes are TRBV29-1 and TRBJ2-6; 8 bases line up with TRBD1. The V gene's germline CDR1 is SQVTM and CDR2 ANQGSEA. This CDR3 is built from 16 residues. J lost 1 base, V lost 7 bases, and 9 bases had no gene match. The CDR3 nucleotides are TGCAGCGCCCTGTGGACAGGGATGTCTGGGGCCAACGTCCTGACTTTC. As protein: CSALWTGMSGANVLTF.

The gene calls are TRBV27 and TRBJ2-7; TRBD2 is a possible D gene (7 bases). Trimming took 6 bases from V and 4 from J, leaving 16 bases between them. The CDR3 spans 14 residues. Germline-derived CDR1 and CDR2 are MNHEY and SMNVEV (reference sequence). The CDR3 loop is CASSPGGLVYEQYF. The CDR3 DNA follows: TGTGCCAGCAGCCCGGGGGGCCTAGTATACGAGCAGTACTTC.

The chain uses TRBV7-9 and TRBJ2-1; D uncertain. From germline, CDR1 is SEHNR and CDR2 FQNEAQ (reference sequence). This CDR3 contains 14 residues. Trimming took off 1 base at V and 8 bases at J, with 12 bases between the two ends. The CDR3 DNA is TGTGCCAGCAGCTTAGGGGTGCCAGAGGATGAGCAGTTCTTC. It codes for CASSLGVPEDEQFF.

The chain recombines TRBV7-2 with TRBJ1-4; D unclear. Germline V gene lookup returns CDR1 SGHTA and CDR2 FQGNSA. V lost 4 bases, J lost 4 bases, and 19 bases lay in between. This CDR3 has 17 residues. CDR3 in DNA: TGTGCCAGCAGCTCAGAGCCAGTCTGGGATTTTAATGAAAAACTGTTTTTT. Translating it yields CASSSEPVWDFNEKLFF. The whole variable domain, filled in from reference TRBV7-2 and TRBJ1-4, reads GAGVSQSPSNKVTEKGKDVELRCDPISGHTALYWYRQSLGQGLEFLIYFQGNSAPDKSGLPSDRFSAERTGGSVSTLTIQRTQQEDSAVYLCASSSEPVWDFNEKLFFGSGTQLSVL.

CDR3 amino acids: CASRSASGFSTDTQYF. In DNA form, the CDR3 reads TGTGCCAGTAGGTCGGCTAGCGGGTTCAGCACAGATACGCAGTATTTT. The rearrangement uses TRBV18 and TRBJ2-3; 8 nucleotides agree with TRBD2. The CDR3 sequence is 16 residues long. V shed 9 bases, J shed 0 bases, and the junction held 11 bases outside the gene matches. Germline assignment: CDR1 KGHSH and CDR2 LQKENI.

The chain couples TRBV30 to TRBJ2-2, with no clear D. Germline V gene lookup returns CDR1 GTSNPN and CDR2 SVGIG (reference sequence). Trimming stripped 4 bases from V and 0 bases from J, with 9 bases between. This CDR3 comprises 14 residues. CDR3 region: CAWIGTSNTGELFF. The CDR3 nucleotides are TGTGCCTGGATCGGCACATCGAACACCGGGGAGCTGTTTTTT.

This chain joins TRBV7-6 and TRBJ2-5, with 7 bases that match TRBD1. With 3 bases clipped from V and 9 bases from J, the junction kept 10 bases outside the gene matches. Germline V CDR1 and CDR2: SGHVS, FNYEAQ. The CDR3 has 14 residues. DNA of the CDR3: TGTGCCAGCAGCTTGGGACAGCCCCCAATGGCCCAGTACTTC. It codes for CASSLGQPPMAQYF.

This clone was found a few times. The chain carries TRBV9 and TRBJ1-1; unclear D gene. V shed 0 bases and J shed 2 bases, with 5 bases lying between them. CDR1 and CDR2 (germline): SGDLS, YYNGEE. This CDR3 comprises 13 residues. The CDR3 is CASSVGINTEAFF. CDR3 in DNA: TGTGCCAGCAGCGTAGGGATTAACACTGAAGCTTTCTTT.

This rearrangement joins TRBV2 to TRBJ1-5, with 8 bases lining up with TRBD1. The CDR3 runs 16 residues. Germline CDR1 reads SNHLY; CDR2 reads FYNNEI. The V gene end was trimmed by 6 bases and the J gene end by 4 bases; junction bases not matched to a gene: 11. CDR3 nucleotide sequence: TGTGCCAGCAGCGAGATTGTACAGGGGGGGAATCAGCCCCAGCATTTT. Translated, it gives CASSEIVQGGNQPQHF. Full variable domain (outside the CDR3, taken from reference TRBV2 and TRBJ1-5): EPEVTQTPSHQVTQMGQEVILRCVPISNHLYFYWYRQILGQKVEFLVSFYNNEISEKSEIFDDQFSVERPDGSNFTLKIRSTKLEDSAMYFCASSEIVQGGNQPQHFGDGTRLSIL.

In its sample, this clone was seen once. The V gene is TRBV11-2, the J gene TRBJ2-3; D gene unclear. V was clipped by 3 bases and J by 5 bases, with 6 bases between them. The CDR3 extends over 12 amino acids. Germline loops: CDR1 SGHAT, CDR2 FQNNGV. CDR3 in amino acids: CASSFERDTQYF. The CDR3 nucleotides are TGTGCCAGCAGCTTTGAGAGAGATACGCAGTATTTT.

This sequence joins TRBV6-1 and TRBJ1-1, with a possible D match to TRBD1 (5 bases). The germline V gene encodes CDR1 MNHNS and CDR2 SASEGT. Trimming cost V 5 bases and J 0 bases, with 13 bases left between them. The CDR3 runs 15 residues. CDR3 sequence: CASSLPTAMNTEAFF. The CDR3 nucleotides are TGTGCCAGCAGTCTTCCGACAGCTATGAACACTGAAGCTTTCTTT.

The rearrangement joins TRBV28 to TRBJ1-1; 9 nucleotides agree with TRBD1. The CDR3 is made up of 15 amino acids. CDR1 is MDHEN, CDR2 SYDVKM, per germline. Germline trimming cut 1 base from V and 4 bases from J; bases unmatched to any gene: 4. For the CDR3, the DNA is TGTGCCAGCAGTTTATTTACAGGGGGCATCACTGAAGCTTTCTTT. This sequence encodes CASSLFTGGITEAFF.

This chain uses TRBV5-1 with TRBJ2-7, with 11 bases matching TRBD2. The CDR3 has 15 amino acids. V was pared by 0 bases and J by 3 bases, with 2 bases of the junction left unmatched. Germline values: CDR1 SGHRS, CDR2 YFSETQ. The CDR3 loop is CASSLGGTSGYEQYF. The CDR3 nucleotides are TGCGCCAGCAGCTTGGGGGGGACTAGCGGCTACGAGCAGTACTTC.

This rearrangement joins TRBV5-4 to TRBJ2-1; D perhaps matches TRBD2 (5 bases). This CDR3 has 16 residues. Germline CDR1 SGHNT, CDR2 YYREEE (reference sequence). With 3 bases removed from V and 2 bases from J, the gap between germline ends came to 15 bases. The CDR3 loop is CASSSHLAGTYNEQFF. CDR3 in DNA: TGTGCCAGCAGCTCCCACCTGGCCGGGACCTACAATGAGCAGTTCTTC.

This chain uses TRBV7-9 with TRBJ2-7; D not resolved. Between the trimmed V and J ends, which lost 5 bases and 6 bases, there was a span of 20 bases. Germline lookup yields CDR1 SEHNR and CDR2 FQNEAQ (reference sequence). This CDR3 contains 15 residues. For the CDR3, the DNA is TGTGCCAGCAGCCCCGTGCGCTGGACCGCCTCCGAGCAGTACTTC. Amino acids: CASSPVRWTASEQYF.

V usage is TRBV7-8 and J usage is TRBJ2-7, with 11 bases fitting TRBD2. Germline loops: CDR1 SGHVS, CDR2 FQNEAQ. CDR3 size: 17 residues. Germline trimming cut 0 bases from V and 3 bases from J; bases unmatched to any gene: 7. The CDR3 reads CASSLAETSGNYYEQYF. As DNA, the CDR3 is TGTGCCAGCAGCTTAGCGGAGACTAGCGGGAACTACTACGAGCAGTACTTC.

The chain couples TRBV7-9 to TRBJ1-4; 9 positions match TRBD1. The trim removed 3 bases at V and 11 bases at J, leaving 10 bases unmatched. The CDR3 runs to 15 residues. The V gene's germline CDR1 is SEHNR and CDR2 FQNEAQ (reference sequence). In DNA, the CDR3 is TGTGCCAGCAGCTTTGCTTGGGACAGGGCGGGCAAACTGTTTTTT. This translates into CASSFAWDRAGKLFF.

This sequence joins TRBV28 and TRBJ1-4; possibly TRBD1 for D (6 bases). Germline V lookup: CDR1 MDHEN, CDR2 SYDVKM. Trimming took 7 bases from V and 2 from J, leaving 17 bases between them. The length of the CDR3 is 16 residues. CDR3 in amino acids: CASKYRVDRTNEKLFF. Here the CDR3 DNA reads TGTGCCAGCAAGTACAGGGTTGACAGGACTAATGAAAAACTGTTTTTT.

This clone was seen a single time. The chain carries TRBV9 and TRBJ2-3; D may be TRBD1 or TRBD2 (5 bases each). The CDR3 length is 11 residues. The ends were cut back, 3 bases at V and 13 bases at J, with 12 bases in the middle. Germline V gene lookup returns CDR1 SGDLS and CDR2 YYNGEE. The CDR3, as DNA: TGTGCCAGCAGCGGGGACCCCCCGGAGTATTTT. This gives the protein CASSGDPPEYF.

This sequence joins TRBV27 and TRBJ2-7; TRBD1 agrees at 12 bases. Germline V gives CDR1 MNHEY, CDR2 SMNVEV (reference sequence). Losses at the gene ends were 5 bases for V and 6 bases for J; bases not matched to a gene: 11. This CDR3 is built from 16 residues. The CDR3 nucleotides read TGTGCCAGCAGTCCCCTGACGGGACAGGGGGCGCGCGAGCAGTACTTC. Protein sequence: CASSPLTGQGAREQYF.

This clone has a single count. The J gene is TRBJ2-1, the V gene TRBV9, with a possible D match to TRBD2 (6 bases). CDR1 and CDR2 (germline): SGDLS, YYNGEE. Trimming removed 7 bases at V and 3 bases at J, with 20 bases between. The CDR3 loop spans 16 amino acids. The CDR3 DNA follows: TGTGCCAGCGCCACCGGAGGGTCGGACCTCTACAATGAGCAGTTCTTC. It translates to CASATGGSDLYNEQFF.